One and the same sample provided the 27 T cell receptor beta chains below, sequenced in a study of CD8+CD57+ T cells in acquired aplastic anemia. Genomic DNA acted as the template from which TCR beta VDJ combination and CDR3 sequence profiling were carried out. One entry per CDR3 protein, called by TCRdb with MiXCR from the reads. The sample has about 110,000 distinct CDR3 sequences, 51% seen once. Sequencing was performed on sorted CD4+, CD8+, or CD8+CD57+ T cells (not recorded which) from PBMCs. Receptors originate from a human donor in good health, serving as a control.

At least ten counts were recorded for this clonotype. V gene TRBV7-6 combines with J gene TRBJ1-3, with D uncertain. The CDR3 contains 13 residues. Germline V gene sequence: CDR1 SGHVS, CDR2 FNYEAQ. V dropped 5 bases and J dropped 8 bases, with 13 bases sitting between them. CDR3 in amino acids: CASSAIAADTIYF. The DNA for the CDR3 is TGTGCCAGCAGCGCTATCGCAGCGGACACCATATATTTT.

Details on this clonotype: It may be a read error: a sequence one base away is much more abundant. CDR3 sequence (DNA): TGTGCCAGCAGTTCTTCCCCGGACCGATACAATGAGCAGTTCTTC. Amino acid sequence: CASSSSPDRYNEQFF. V usage is TRBV10-3 and J usage is TRBJ2-1; D is ambiguous. This CDR3 is 15 amino acids long. Germline lookup yields CDR1 ENHRY and CDR2 SYGVKD.

In its sample, this clonotype was seen a few times. The chain is built from TRBV4-3 and TRBJ2-5, with TRBD2 matching 15 bases. V dropped 1 base and J dropped 5; count of bases not matched to a gene: 5. Germline V CDR1 and CDR2: LGHNA, YSLEER. CDR3 length: 17 residues. CDR3: CASSQGTSGGAVETQYF. Here the CDR3 DNA reads TGCGCCAGCAGCCAAGGGACTAGCGGGGGGGCTGTGGAGACCCAGTACTTC.

The chain couples TRBV5-4 to TRBJ1-2; a possible D gene is TRBD1 (6 bases). The CDR3 has 14 residues. Germline lookup yields CDR1 SGHNT and CDR2 YYREEE (reference sequence). Trimming removed 4 bases at V and 4 bases at J, with 14 bases between. The CDR3, as DNA: TGTGCCAGCAGCCAGGACAGCAGAGTCTATGGCTACACCTTC. The encoded protein is CASSQDSRVYGYTF.

This clonotype was counted at least ten times. The V and J genes are TRBV5-6 and TRBJ2-7; perhaps TRBD2 as D (6 bases). The CDR3 sequence is 14 residues long. The V and J ends lost 2 bases and 3 bases respectively, with 12 bases between them. Germline V gene lookup returns CDR1 SGHDT and CDR2 YYEEEE. The CDR3 region has the DNA TGTGCCAGCAGCTTCGGCGGGGCGCACTACGAGCAGTACTTC. Translated: CASSFGGAHYEQYF.

This clonotype was detected many times. The chain couples TRBV30 to TRBJ2-7; the D gene could be TRBD1 or TRBD2 (5 bases each). Germline V lookup: CDR1 GTSNPN, CDR2 SVGIG (reference sequence). V was pared by 3 bases and J by 7 bases, with 19 bases between. The CDR3 contains 14 residues. The CDR3 loop reads CAWRELPSGQEQYF. The CDR3, as DNA: TGTGCCTGGAGAGAACTACCCTCGGGGCAGGAGCAGTACTTC.

Turning to this clonotype: At one boundary the junction diverges from the germline segment, which might be a read error. The chain couples TRBV7-2 to TRBJ2-7, with a weak D call TRBD1 (5 bases). Germline CDR1 SGHTA, CDR2 FQGNSA. The CDR3 loop spans 14 amino acids. CDR3 sequence (DNA): TGTGCCAGCAGTGCCAAGGACACCACCTACGAGCAGTACTTT. Protein product: CASSAKDTTYEQYF.

This clonotype was detected ten times or more. V usage is TRBV4-3 and J usage is TRBJ1-1; D is perhaps TRBD1 (5 bases). The CDR3 covers 13 residues. Trimming shortened V by 0 bases and J by 8 bases, and 10 bases separated the two germline ends. Germline-derived CDR1 and CDR2 are LGHNA and YSLEER. The CDR3 loop is CASSQELGGEAFF. The CDR3, as DNA: TGCGCCAGCAGCCAAGAATTGGGGGGAGAAGCTTTCTTT.

The chain uses TRBV5-1 and TRBJ2-7; 7 bases are a match to TRBD2. Germline V CDR1 and CDR2: SGHRS, YFSETQ. V trimming: 3 bases; J trimming: 2 bases; junction bases outside the gene matches: 11. This CDR3 region has 16 residues. The DNA for the CDR3 is TGCGCCAGCAGCTGGGGGGGATCTAGCGCAACCTACGAGCAGTACTTC. The encoded protein is CASSWGGSSATYEQYF.

This clonotype was counted many times. The chain has TRBV12-3 or TRBV12-4 and TRBJ1-2, with D unresolved. V was clipped by 3 bases and J by 0 bases, with 20 bases between them. This CDR3 has 18 amino acids. Here the CDR3 DNA reads TGTGCCAGCAGTTTTATTGGACCGCGTTACGGAGCTAACTATGGCTACACCTTC. Amino acid sequence: CASSFIGPRYGANYGYTF.

This sequence joins TRBV10-3 and TRBJ1-2, with a weak D call TRBD1 (6 bases). Germline V gene sequence: CDR1 ENHRY, CDR2 SYGVKD. The CDR3 is 13 amino acids. The germline V and J ends were trimmed by 8 bases and 2 bases, with 12 bases remaining between them. Here the CDR3 reads CAIGGGANYGYTF. The CDR3 nucleotides are TGTGCCATCGGGGGGGGGGCGAACTATGGCTACACCTTC.

This clonotype was found a few times. The chain is built from TRBV15 and TRBJ2-7, with D possibly being TRBD2 (6 bases). Germline assignment: CDR1 LNHNV and CDR2 YYDKDF (reference sequence). The CDR3 totals 15 residues. The germline V and J ends were trimmed by 2 bases and 0 bases, with 11 bases remaining between them. The CDR3, as DNA: TGTGCCACCAGCAGACGCCGGGACTCCTCCTACGAGCAGTACTTC. Encoded protein: CATSRRRDSSYEQYF.

The chain has TRBV29-1 and TRBJ1-2; 9 bases line up with TRBD1. V gave up 4 bases and J gave up 5 bases; unmatched junction bases: 5. There are 13 residues in the CDR3. The germline CDR1 and CDR2 sequences are SQVTM and ANQGSEA. The CDR3, as DNA: TGCAGCGTTGTGGGACAGGGCGCTTATGGCTACACCTTC. Its protein product is CSVVGQGAYGYTF.

V is TRBV30 and J is TRBJ2-6; 9 bases align to TRBD1. Germline assignment: CDR1 GTSNPN and CDR2 SVGIG (reference sequence). CDR3 length: 18 residues. Trimming removed 5 bases from V and 0 bases from J; junction bases left unmatched: 11. The CDR3 nucleotides are TGTGCCTGGGCACCGGTTGGGACAGGGCTCTCTGGGGCCAACGTCCTGACTTTC. Amino acids: CAWAPVGTGLSGANVLTF.

V usage is TRBV6-4 and J usage is TRBJ1-2, with D perhaps matching TRBD1 (6 bases). Germline CDR1 reads MRHNA; CDR2 reads SNTAGT. Trimming removed 2 bases from V and 5 bases from J, with 9 bases in between. The CDR3 runs 13 residues. The CDR3 DNA sequence: TGTGCCAGCAGTGACGGGACAAGATATGGCTACACCTTC. Encoded protein: CASSDGTRYGYTF.

In this sample, this clonotype turned up many times. The junction differs from germline at one of its ends, possibly a read error. The CDR3, as DNA: TGTGCCAGCAGCGGTACAGGGGGAGATCAGCCCCGGCATTTT. It encodes CASSGTGGDQPRHF. The chain recombines TRBV9 with TRBJ1-5; TRBD1 matches 8 bases. The CDR3 loop spans 14 amino acids. The germline V gene has CDR1 SGDLS and CDR2 YYNGEE.

This chain links TRBV20-1 with TRBJ2-7; 8 bases agree with TRBD1. The CDR3 has 15 amino acids. After removal of 3 bases from V and 0 bases from J, the junction contained 7 bases not matched to a gene. The V gene's germline CDR1 is DFQATT and CDR2 SNEGSKA (reference sequence). DNA of the CDR3: TGCAGTGCTAGGAGTTGGACAGGGAGCTCCTACGAGCAGTACTTC. It specifies CSARSWTGSSYEQYF.

The chain couples TRBV29-1 to TRBJ1-1, with D hard to call. CDR1 is SQVTM and CDR2 is ANQGSEA in the germline V gene. V lost 7 bases and J lost 0, with 12 bases in between. This CDR3 contains 13 residues. CDR3 nucleotides: TGCAGCGCCGAAGATAACTTGAACACTGAAGCTTTCTTT. This gives the protein CSAEDNLNTEAFF.

This sequence joins TRBV29-1 and TRBJ1-1, with 7 bases that match TRBD1. The CDR3 sequence is 13 residues long. J gave up 13 bases and V 8 bases, and 19 bases lay outside the gene matches. Germline V gives CDR1 SQVTM, CDR2 ANQGSEA. The CDR3 sequence: CSIVTGEFTEVFF. The DNA for the CDR3 is TGCAGCATTGTTACAGGGGAGTTCACTGAGGTTTTCTTT.

There are many counts of this clonotype. This rearrangement joins TRBV12-3 or TRBV12-4 to TRBJ2-1, with D tentatively TRBD1 (6 bases). V was trimmed by 6 bases and J by 0 bases, leaving 9 bases between them. The CDR3 has 14 residues. The CDR3: CASRLTGSYNEQFF. The CDR3 nucleotides are TGTGCCAGCAGATTGACAGGCTCCTACAATGAGCAGTTCTTC.

The chain recombines TRBV12-3 or TRBV12-4 with TRBJ1-5; D is possibly TRBD1 (5 bases). V dropped 1 base and J dropped 4 bases, with 17 bases sitting between them. The CDR3 has 17 amino acids. CDR3: CASSLGNIGAPNQPQHF. Written as DNA, the CDR3 is TGTGCCAGCAGTTTAGGTAATATAGGGGCCCCGAATCAGCCCCAGCATTTT.

The CDR3 nucleotides read TGCAGTGCTAGACCAAGTATAGCGGGGGCCCTCTACGAGCAGTACTTC. It encodes CSARPSIAGALYEQYF. The rearrangement uses TRBV20-1 and TRBJ2-7; the match to TRBD2 covers 9 bases. The CDR3 consists of 16 residues. Germline CDR1 reads DFQATT; CDR2 reads SNEGSKA (reference sequence). V was clipped by 2 bases and J by 3 bases; unmatched bases: 11.

This clonotype has only one observation. The rearrangement joins TRBV10-2 to TRBJ2-2; 10 bases are a match to TRBD2. V shed 0 bases, J shed 4 bases, and the junction held 2 bases outside the gene matches. Germline V CDR1 and CDR2: WSHSY, SAAADI. The CDR3 loop spans 16 amino acids. The DNA for the CDR3 is TGCGCCAGCAGTGAGTCGTCTAGCGGGAGCACCGGGGAGCTGTTTTTT. Translation gives CASSESSSGSTGELFF.

The genes are TRBV12-3 or TRBV12-4 and TRBJ1-1, with unresolved D. The CDR3 runs 13 residues. The ends were cut back, 5 bases at V and 7 bases at J, with 14 bases in the middle. This CDR3 is CASSPATFNEAFF. For the CDR3, the DNA is TGTGCCAGCAGTCCCGCGACATTCAATGAAGCTTTCTTT.

The V call is TRBV25-1, the J call TRBJ2-5; the D gene could be TRBD1 or TRBD2 (6 bases each). Germline V lookup: CDR1 MGHDK, CDR2 SYGVNS. The CDR3 totals 13 residues. The V gene lost 4 bases and the J gene lost 5 bases, with 11 bases spanning the gap. CDR3 residues: CASSGGAYETQYF. The CDR3 DNA reads TGTGCCAGCAGTGGGGGGGCCTATGAGACCCAGTACTTC. Full variable domain (outside the CDR3, taken from reference TRBV25-1 and TRBJ2-5): EADIYQTPRYLVIGTGKKITLECSQTMGHDKMYWYQQDPGMELHLIHYSYGVNSTEKGDLSSESTVSRIRTEHFPLTLESARPSHTSQYLCASSGGAYETQYFGPGTRLLVL.

The chain carries TRBV15 and TRBJ1-1; possibly TRBD1 for D (6 bases). The CDR3 is 14 residues long. V gave up 5 bases and J gave up 11 bases, with 21 bases separating them. Germline-derived CDR1 and CDR2 are LNHNV and YYDKDF (reference sequence). Written as DNA, the CDR3 is TGTGCCACCAGCCCAGGGGACCGGGACCACGGGGCTTTCTTT. Translating gives CATSPGDRDHGAFF.

About this clonotype: The junction shows a germline mismatch at one end, possibly a read error. The chain uses TRBV10-3 and TRBJ1-3, with D possibly being TRBD1 (6 bases). Germline values: CDR1 ENHRY, CDR2 SYGVKD. The CDR3 consists of 15 residues. The CDR3 bases are TGTGCCAGCAGTTTCGCCAGGGGTACTGGAAACACCATATATTTT. Translated, it gives CASSFARGTGNTIYF.